These 18 T cell receptor beta chains originate from one sample sequenced in a study of control samples from healthy donors and cancer patients (dated by TCRdb to 2018 to 2020). Library generation was performed with the immunoSEQ multiplex PCR assay. TCRdb carries this immuneACCESS record with in-frame sequences only. Its versions omit some clonotypes, under half of them owing to an unresolved V gene in the studies checked, with the rest unexplained. This sample comprises about 54,000 clones, nearly 96% of them detected only once. The ten top clones hold 1.5% to 2% of the sample. The sample comprised blood. The receptor source for this set is a woman in her 30s in good health.

The chain has TRBV24-1 and TRBJ2-1; 8 bases fit TRBD1. The CDR3 is 15 residues long. Germline assignment: CDR1 KGHDR and CDR2 SFDVKD. The V gene end was trimmed by 1 base and the J gene end by 7 bases; junction bases not matched to a gene: 5. Here the CDR3 DNA reads TGTGCCACCAGTGATTTCTCGGACAGGGCTAATGAGCAGTTCTTC. Translated: CATSDFSDRANEQFF.

V gene TRBV13 combines with J gene TRBJ2-1; 10 positions match TRBD2. This CDR3 spans 15 amino acids. Per the germline V gene, CDR1 is PRHDT and CDR2 is FYEKMQ (reference sequence). With V trimmed by 1 base and J by 9 bases, 6 bases remained unmatched. CDR3 loop: CASSLDSGRYGEQFF. The CDR3 region has the DNA TGTGCCAGCAGCTTAGATAGCGGGAGGTACGGTGAGCAGTTCTTC.

The CDR3 region has the DNA TGCAGCGTTGACGGAGCGGGGGACTCCTACAATGAGCAGTTCTTC. It translates to CSVDGAGDSYNEQFF. This sequence joins TRBV29-1 and TRBJ2-1; TRBD2 agrees at 8 bases. The length of the CDR3 is 15 residues. Losses at the gene ends were 3 bases for V and 0 bases for J; bases not matched to a gene: 4. Per germline, CDR1 SQVTM and CDR2 ANQGSEA.

The chain recombines TRBV6-5 with TRBJ2-1; D is possibly TRBD1 or TRBD2 (6 bases each). The V end was cut by 5 bases, the J end by 8 bases, with 19 bases between. This CDR3 region has 15 residues. Germline assignment: CDR1 MNHEY and CDR2 SVGAGI. CDR3 sequence: CASSRGGTKGHEQFF. For the CDR3, the DNA is TGTGCCAGCAGTCGTGGGGGGACAAAGGGTCATGAGCAGTTCTTC.

The chain has TRBV10-1 and TRBJ2-3; D might be TRBD2 (5 bases). This CDR3 region has 14 residues. Germline values: CDR1 WNHNN, CDR2 SYGVQD (reference sequence). Trimming shortened V by 0 bases and J by 2 bases, and 6 bases separated the two germline ends. In nucleotides, the CDR3 is TGCGCCAGCAGTGAGTCTAGCGACACAGATACGCAGTATTTT. As protein: CASSESSDTDTQYF.

J is TRBJ2-7 and V is TRBV6-5, with a possible D match to TRBD1 (5 bases). Trimming took off 7 bases at V and 3 bases at J, with 16 bases between the two ends. This CDR3 is built from 14 residues. Germline V lookup: CDR1 MNHEY, CDR2 SVGAGI. This chain's CDR3 is CASKDTSFHYEQYF. The DNA of the CDR3 is TGTGCCAGCAAGGACACCTCCTTCCACTACGAGCAGTACTTC.

The genes are TRBV4-1 and TRBJ1-6; no definite D call. Germline CDR1 reads MGHRA; CDR2 reads YSYEKL. The CDR3 sequence is 14 residues long. The V gene lost 5 bases and the J gene lost 10 bases, with 15 bases spanning the gap. In nucleotides, the CDR3 is TGCGCCAGCAGCTCTATCGAGGTGCGGTCACCCCTCCACTTT. It is translated as CASSSIEVRSPLHF.

The genes are TRBV19 and TRBJ1-1; 7 positions agree with TRBD1. Germline lookup yields CDR1 LNHDA and CDR2 SQIVND (reference sequence). Trimming cost V 4 bases and J 5 bases; bases outside gene matches: 7. There are 14 residues in the CDR3. The CDR3 coding sequence is TGTGCCAGTAGTAATAGACAGGGACGGACTGAAGCTTTCTTT. This sequence encodes CASSNRQGRTEAFF. Using reference TRBV19 and TRBJ1-1 for the parts outside the CDR3, the full variable domain is DGGITQSPKYLFRKEGQNVTLSCEQNLNHDAMYWYRQDPGQGLRLIYYSQIVNDFQKGDIAEGYSVSREKKESFPLTVTSAQKNPTAFYLCASSNRQGRTEAFFGQGTRLTVV.

This rearrangement joins TRBV15 to TRBJ1-1; D is ambiguous. Germline lookup yields CDR1 LNHNV and CDR2 YYDKDF (reference sequence). This CDR3 comprises 15 residues. Trimming cost V 3 bases and J 1 base, with 12 bases left between them. This CDR3 reads CATSRERTRNTEAFF. The CDR3 nucleotides are TGTGCCACCAGCAGGGAAAGGACGAGGAACACTGAAGCTTTCTTT.

The chain has TRBV27 and TRBJ2-2; no firm D call. This CDR3 is 14 amino acids long. From germline, CDR1 is MNHEY and CDR2 SMNVEV (reference sequence). Trimming left V 6 bases short and J 3 bases short, with 11 bases between. The CDR3 here is CASRLNLDTGELFF. The CDR3 DNA sequence: TGTGCCAGCAGACTCAACTTAGACACCGGGGAGCTGTTTTTT.

The chain recombines TRBV7-9 with TRBJ2-5; D may be TRBD1 or TRBD2 (5 bases each). With 5 bases removed from V and 4 bases from J, the gap between germline ends came to 14 bases. This CDR3 comprises 14 residues. Germline lookup yields CDR1 SEHNR and CDR2 FQNEAQ (reference sequence). The CDR3 here is CASSLRDVLETQYF. Here the CDR3 DNA reads TGTGCCAGCAGCCTCCGGGACGTGCTAGAGACCCAGTACTTC.

The V and J genes are TRBV3-1 (or the pseudogene TRBV3-2) and TRBJ1-2, with D tentatively TRBD1 (6 bases). Trimming cost V 4 bases and J 8 bases, with 20 bases left between them. The CDR3 covers 15 residues. Looked up from germline, CDR1 is LGHDT and CDR2 is YNNKEL (reference sequence). CDR3: CASSPRPQGSEGYTF. The DNA of the CDR3 is TGTGCCAGCAGCCCTCGGCCCCAGGGGTCGGAGGGCTACACCTTC.

This rearrangement joins TRBV7-2 to TRBJ1-1; TRBD1 is a possible D gene (6 bases). CDR3 length: 13 residues. Trimming took 5 bases from V and 13 from J, leaving 20 bases between them. Germline V gene lookup returns CDR1 SGHTA and CDR2 FQGNSA. The CDR3 DNA reads as TGTGCCAGCAGCCTAGGGCCACTGGGGGCTGGTTTCTTT. Residues: CASSLGPLGAGFF.

The chain carries TRBV6-5 and TRBJ2-1, with 8 bases identical to TRBD2. With V trimmed by 7 bases and J by 9 bases, 5 bases remained unmatched. From germline, CDR1 is MNHEY and CDR2 SVGAGI. The CDR3 has 12 residues. CDR3 protein: CASTFGGGEQFF. The CDR3 DNA is TGTGCCAGCACTTTCGGGGGGGGTGAGCAGTTCTTC.

V usage is TRBV11-2 and J usage is TRBJ1-1, with D hard to call. The CDR3 sequence is 15 residues long. V was clipped by 2 bases and J by 3 bases, with 13 bases between them. Looked up from germline, CDR1 is SGHAT and CDR2 is FQNNGV. The CDR3 DNA follows: TGTGCCAGCAGCTTACTCCGATCAAGGGACACTGAAGCTTTCTTT. It encodes CASSLLRSRDTEAFF.

This rearrangement joins TRBV6-1 to TRBJ1-6; no reliable D call. Germline V lookup: CDR1 MNHNS, CDR2 SASEGT. The V gene lost 1 base and the J gene lost 12 bases, with 10 bases spanning the gap. The CDR3 consists of 13 residues. In DNA form, the CDR3 reads TGTGCCAGCAGTGAAGAGGTCAGACAACCCCTCCACTTT. This translates into CASSEEVRQPLHF.

The rearrangement joins TRBV2 to TRBJ2-1; no definite D call. The CDR3 consists of 13 residues. Germline CDR1 SNHLY, CDR2 FYNNEI. V lost 7 bases and J lost 8, with 15 bases in between. CDR3 protein: CASKRRSGDEQFF. The CDR3 DNA is TGTGCCAGCAAGAGACGGTCTGGCGATGAGCAGTTCTTC.

V and J are TRBV6-5 and TRBJ2-1, with 14 bases matching TRBD2. The V and J ends lost 4 bases and 9 bases, in that order; junction bases with no gene match: 8. This CDR3 is built from 16 residues. The germline CDR1 and CDR2 sequences are MNHEY and SVGAGI. The CDR3 DNA is TGTGCCAGCAGTTCCCCGGGACTAGCGGGAGTGGGTGAGCAGTTCTTC. Residues: CASSSPGLAGVGEQFF.